This paragraph covers one T cell receptor (beta chain) sequence. Antigen unknown. The sample originates from a study of a mutant IDH1 vaccine in newly diagnosed glioma. The repertoire was sequenced with immunoSEQ multiplex PCR; TCRdb's copy has only in-frame clones and lacks some. The sample shows about 60,000 clones, roughly 84% of them seen only once. As for time point: week 35, safety follow-up. Vaccination used 300 ug of mutant IDH1 20-mer peptide per dose, with topical imiquimod. V lost 7 bases to trimming and J lost 6 bases, with 10 bases between them. The CDR3 sequence is 12 residues long. CDR1 is MNHNS and CDR2 is SASEGT in the germline V gene.

The chain carries TRBV6-1 and TRBJ2-4; D remains unclear. The clonotype originates from a man aged 25 to 45 with glioma. The sample in question was PBMCs, obtained from a glioma patient whose treatment included an IDH1 peptide vaccine. CDR3 protein: CASKQWGNIQYF. The CDR3, as DNA: TGTGCCAGCAAACAGTGGGGAAACATTCAGTACTTC.